The present entry profiles one T cell receptor beta chain with its context. This specimen comes from a study of blood T cell repertoires in COVID-19. Overall study: Spain, Italy and the United States supplied samples that represented acute and convalescent COVID-19. Sources were T cells, B-cell-depleted T cells, or PBMCs; the material itself was cDNA or gDNA.

Participant age was roughly 18 to 90 years, and participants resided in 24 US areas. Two consecutive negative NP/OP PCR tests, clearance, or resolved symptoms defined Cohort 3 recovery. CDR3 length equals 14 residues. V shed 5 bases and J shed 3 bases, with 12 bases lying between them. Germline CDR1 SGHTA, CDR2 FQGNSA. TCRdb's table, derived via immunoSEQ multiplex PCR, lists solely in-frame clones and lacks some. The data show about 310,000 clones, 80% to 90% seen once. Source material: PBMCs or T cells enriched from blood (not recorded which). The sequence derives from a man under 40 who had recovered from COVID-19. The chain joins TRBV7-2 to TRBJ2-3, with D unclear. The CDR3 DNA is TGTGCCAGCAGCCGTGCCAGGATAACAGATACGCAGTATTTT. It translates to CASSRARITDTQYF.